This TCR beta chain was profiled in a study of CD4+ T cells in melanoma. About this clone: Its antigen is unknown.

The table came from immunoSEQ multiplex PCR; TCRdb's copy has only in-frame clones and leaves some out. In the table there are 9,500 to 12,000 clones, approximately 71% of which are singletons. Trimming left V 1 base short and J 8 bases short, with 17 bases between. The length of the CDR3 is 16 residues. Germline CDR1 is SGHVS and CDR2 is FNYEAQ. The study's findings and limits: CD8+ T cell, macrophage and B cell function reportedly correlated with neoantigen-specific CD4+ T cells.

The source material was cells from a culture (not recorded whether cultured in vitro). The chain carries TRBV7-6 and TRBJ2-2, with a tentative D call TRBD2 (5 bases). The receptor comes from a human donor with melanoma. In DNA, the CDR3 is TGTGCCAGCAGCTTAGGACTCCGGGGATCGAGGGGGGAGCTGTTTTTT. Translation gives CASSLGLRGSRGELFF.